This TCR beta chain was captured by sequencing in a study of radiotherapy plus CTLA-4 blockade in lung cancer. Study-level background: Objective responses were observed in 15% to 20% of patients, and disease control was achieved by approximately 34%.

The CDR3 totals 16 residues. Germline V gene sequence: CDR1 LNHDA, CDR2 SQIVND (reference sequence). V was cut by 1 base and J by 6 bases, with 15 bases left in between. Assay: immunoSEQ multiplex PCR; the TCRdb copy retains only in-frame clones and omits some. The table shows 90,000 to 100,000 clones, with about four fifths occurring only once. Ipilimumab CTLA-4 blockade and focal radiation were given to patients with chemo-refractory metastatic non-small-cell lung cancer. Study-wide results and limits: Radiotherapy with ipilimumab was followed by blood expansion of tumor-derived clones. Interferon-beta and early blood T cell clone dynamics reportedly predicted response best.

As concerns this clone: Its antigen remains unknown.

This specimen consisted of peripheral blood, obtained from a patient treated with radiotherapy plus ipilimumab. The TCR was taken from a human donor with non-small cell lung cancer who had a partial response to radiotherapy plus ipilimumab. Some clones in this sample may be carry-over from other donors' samples. The chain has TRBV19 and TRBJ2-2, with D maybe TRBD2 (6 bases). The CDR3 reads CASSIVGGLLAGELFF. Written as DNA, the CDR3 is TGTGCCAGTAGTATAGTAGGAGGGCTGTTGGCCGGGGAGCTGTTTTTT.